This TCR beta chain was captured by sequencing in a study of blood T cell repertoires in COVID-19. The CDR3 is made up of 17 amino acids. Germline V gives CDR1 SGHTA, CDR2 FQGNSA. Trimming cost V 4 bases and J 5 bases; bases outside gene matches: 16. Generated by immunoSEQ multiplex PCR, the TCRdb table keeps only in-frame clones and is missing some. This table holds 190,000 or so clones, 87% found once. This chain connects TRBV7-2 to TRBJ2-7; 8 bases fit TRBD1. The sequence derives from a man aged 18 to 30 with acute COVID-19. The specimen sequenced was PBMCs or T cells enriched from blood (not recorded which). CDR3 in amino acids: CASSSLGQGQFFDEQYF. The CDR3 DNA reads as TGTGCCAGCAGCTCATTAGGACAGGGTCAGTTCTTTGACGAGCAGTACTTC.